This T cell receptor (beta chain) emerged from a study of cytomegalovirus exposure and HLA in healthy donors (dated by TCRdb to the late 2010s). As for the study more broadly: A later analysis indicated that the 110 or so validation repertoires were generated on the platform also employed for the 700 or so repertoires of the first cohort. Along with the roughly 670-subject first cohort, a separate validation cohort of approximately 110 different subjects was used. The study was designed to test whether signatures of past pathogen exposure could be identified by cataloging public T cell receptors. To predict cytomegalovirus infection status, the study combined high-throughput TCR immunosequencing, statistical association of individual TCRs with disease status, and machine learning.

CDR1 SEHNR and CDR2 FQNEAQ were looked up in the germline V gene (reference sequence). The CDR3 sequence holds 16 residues, the cysteine and phenylalanine included. CDR3 DNA only is kept here, 48 bases in frame from base 1. Clipping removes 5 bases from V and 5 bases from J, with 13 as the unmatched junction base count. Overall study outcomes, separate from this receptor: In vitro tests confirmed that three of the cytomegalovirus-associated TCR beta chains recognize cytomegalovirus antigens. Subsequent analysis determined that TCRs grouped into clusters in the first cohort also showed a tendency toward co-occurrence across the roughly 110 validation repertoires, and 94% of cluster scores exceeded 0. Cytomegalovirus status was reported to be diagnosed by the classifier with high specificity and sensitivity in both the original and validation cohorts. It was suggested by the authors that the approach could potentially be generalized to other disease states and immunological phenotypes. The study listed 150 to 200 TCR beta chains as associated with cytomegalovirus. A later analysis had no HLA typing for the validation cohort, so co-occurrence there was scored across all 110 or so repertoires. Most TCR sequences were seen in very few donors, while some public TCRs were found in many individuals.

Library creation used the immunoSEQ multiplex PCR assay. The original methods were these. To diagnose cytomegalovirus status from the catalog of TCR beta chain sequences, a statistical classification framework was built. This is the immuneACCESS table as TCRdb keeps it, with only in-frame sequences that have V and J called. A part of the clones is gone; compared with another copy, unresolved V genes explain less than half, and the rest is unexplained. D and trimming come from the DNA, and the V and J calls and clone size come from that table. The sample table shows hundreds of thousands of clones, and roughly 85% are seen once. Less than 7% of the sample is held by the ten biggest clonotypes. The donors were included in the validation cohort of some 120 subjects, a group kept apart from the roughly 700-subject first cohort. With regard to this clone: Its antigen has not been determined. No base quality information exists; no much larger clone differs at one position.

Recombination joined TRBV7-9 with TRBJ1-1, with 8 bases in between that match TRBD1. This TCR came from a woman aged 18-30 years in good health and CMV-seronegative. Sequenced material: PBMCs. The bases read TGTGCCAGCAGCCACCGGGACAGGACCGAAGGGACTGAAGCTTTCTTT. Its translation is CASSHRDRTEGTEAFF.